These T cell receptor beta chains were read from a single sample in a study of T cells after yellow fever vaccination. Via MiXCR, TCRdb re-called the 5' RACE reads, giving one row per CDR3 protein. The sample lists some 340,000 distinct CDR3 sequences; over 8.5% were seen once. The sequencing used CD4+ T cells sorted from PBMCs, collected 45 days after the yellow fever booster vaccination. The receptor source for this set is a man aged 18 to 29 who received the YFV17D yellow fever vaccine. The CDR3 runs from the conserved cysteine through the conserved F or W. D genes are given only for firm matches. The listing skips clone size in some rows; elsewhere it reads once, few, many or a size class.

v_call	j_call	clone_size	d_call	cdr3_nt	cdr3_aa
TRBV5-1	TRBJ1-3	few	.	TGCGCCAGCAGCCCCCTGGGGGCCTCTTATGGAAACACCATATATTTT	CASSPLGASYGNTIYF
TRBV28	TRBJ1-1	.	TRBD1	TGTGCCAGCAGTCCAGGACAGGGTGGAGTCACTGAAGCTTTCTTT	CASSPGQGGVTEAFF
TRBV12-3/TRBV12-4	TRBJ2-1	.	.	TGTGCCAGCAGTTTGCAGGGCGGGTTCTACAATGAGCAGTTCTTC	CASSLQGGFYNEQFF
TRBV10-3	TRBJ2-6	.	TRBD1	TGTGCCATCAGTGACGGGACAGCCTCTCTCTCTGGGGCCAACGTCCTGACTTTC	CAISDGTASLSGANVLTF
TRBV5-1	TRBJ1-3	few	.	TGCGCCAGCAGCTTGGATCCGTTAATCAGCGGAAACACCATATATTTT	CASSLDPLISGNTIYF
TRBV10-3	TRBJ2-2	.	.	TGTGCCATCAGTGACACAATGAACACCGGGGAGCTGTTTTTT	CAISDTMNTGELFF
TRBV6-2/TRBV6-3	TRBJ1-5	many	.	TGTGCCAGCAGGGACAGATTCAATCAGCCCCAGCATTTT	CASRDRFNQPQHF
TRBV20-1	TRBJ2-3	.	TRBD2	TGCAGTGCTAGAGATCGGCCGGGGGGAACAGATACGCAGTATTTT	CSARDRPGGTDTQYF
TRBV4-1	TRBJ2-5	few	.	TGCGCCAGCAGCCAACCAACAGTCAAAGAGACCCAGTACTTC	CASSQPTVKETQYF
TRBV20-1	TRBJ2-7	.	TRBD1	TGCAGTGCTAGTGTTGGGACAGGAAACTACGAGCAGTACTTC	CSASVGTGNYEQYF
TRBV4-3	TRBJ1-1	.	TRBD1	TGCGCCAGCAGCCACCCTACAGGGGGGAGTAACACTGAAGCTTTCTTT	CASSHPTGGSNTEAFF
TRBV12-3/TRBV12-4	TRBJ1-1	.	.	TGTTCCAGCAGCCCTGGGGGCCCCGGGTTCTTCTTT	CSSSPGGPGFFF
TRBV20-1	TRBJ1-2	few	.	TGCAGTGCTCGGTTTGGTTACACCTTC	CSARFGYTF
TRBV20-1	TRBJ2-3	few	TRBD2	TGCAGTGCTAGCCTTCTAGCGGGGGATTACACAGATACGCAGTATTTT	CSASLLAGDYTDTQYF
TRBV6-1	TRBJ1-4	.	.	TGTGCCAGCAGTAGGGACGACAATGAAAAACTGTTTTTT	CASSRDDNEKLFF
TRBV27	TRBJ2-1	few	TRBD1	TGTGCCAGCAGTTCACGACCAGGGGGTAATGAGCAGTTCTTC	CASSSRPGGNEQFF
TRBV4-3	TRBJ1-1	many	TRBD1	TGCGCCAGCAGACCGACAGGGTTGAACACTGAAGCTTTCTTT	CASRPTGLNTEAFF
TRBV5-6	TRBJ1-3	many	.	TGTGCCAGCAGCCCTGGAGGACCGAGCGGAAACACCATATATTTT	CASSPGGPSGNTIYF
TRBV7-9	TRBJ1-6	few	.	TGTGCCAGCAGCTTCACCGGAGGGTCCTATAATTCACCCCTCCACTTT	CASSFTGGSYNSPLHF
TRBV7-9	TRBJ2-3	.	TRBD1	TGTGCCAGCAGCCGGAACCGGGACAGGGGCACAGATACGCAGTATTTT	CASSRNRDRGTDTQYF
TRBV6-5	TRBJ2-5	few	.	TGTGCCAGCAGTTACTCATCCTGGGAGACCCAGTACTTC	CASSYSSWETQYF
TRBV18	TRBJ1-1	.	.	TGTGCCAGCTCACCGCCGGGGCTGCAGAACACTGAAGCTTTCTTT	CASSPPGLQNTEAFF
TRBV7-2	TRBJ2-4	many	TRBD2	TGTGCCAGCAGCTTCGGCGGGGGGGGGAACATTCAGTACTTC	CASSFGGGGNIQYF
TRBV11-2	TRBJ2-2	many	TRBD1	TGTGCCAGCAGCTTTTCCATATACAGGGGGCGCGTGTACACCGGGGAGCTGTTTTTT	CASSFSIYRGRVYTGELFF
TRBV6-6	TRBJ1-6	few	TRBD1	TGTGCCAGCAGTTACTCCGCCGGTGGACAGGGAGGGTCGACCCTCCACTTT	CASSYSAGGQGGSTLHF
TRBV11-2	TRBJ2-3	few	.	TGTGCCAGCAGCTTAGGAGCGCGGGGGCCGGGTTGGTATTTT	CASSLGARGPGWYF
TRBV7-8	TRBJ2-5	few	.	TGTGCCAGCAGCCAGGGGAGGGAAGGAGAGACCCAGTACTTC	CASSQGREGETQYF
TRBV6-2/TRBV6-3	TRBJ2-1	many	.	TGTGCCAGCAGTTACTCGAGTGGGGGGCAGTTCTTC	CASSYSSGGQFF
TRBV9	TRBJ1-3	few	.	TGTGCCAGCAGCGTAGGTTTGTGGGGAGATTCTGGAAACACCATATATTTT	CASSVGLWGDSGNTIYF